This TCR beta chain originates from a study of cytomegalovirus exposure and HLA in healthy donors. Findings and limits, study-wide: Association with HLA alleles at 0.05 false discovery rate was found for about 17,000 TCR beta sequences in a later analysis. The study assumed roughly uniform donor sequencing depth for presence/absence analyses. Investigators reported 164 TCR beta chains as tied to cytomegalovirus.

This clone was observed a single time. The antigen remains undetermined. A multiplex PCR was run with 60 Vbeta primers and 13 Jbeta primers. The data were produced by immunoSEQ multiplex PCR, yet TCRdb's version contains in-frame clones alone and is incomplete. The sample lists 150,000 to 200,000 clones, roughly 80% occurring once. The source of this sequence is a woman aged 18-29 years in good health and CMV-seronegative. Sequencing used PBMCs.

CDR3 loop: CASSEINEQFF. The CDR3 DNA reads as TGTGCCAGTAGCGAGATCAATGAGCAGTTCTTC. The J gene is TRBJ2-1, the V gene TRBV2; possible D gene TRBD2, 5 bases. The V and J ends lost 9 bases and 6 bases respectively, with 9 bases between them. Germline V gene sequence: CDR1 SNHLY, CDR2 FYNNEI. This CDR3 has 11 residues.